The clone carrying this T cell receptor beta chain was found a few times. The antigen remains unidentified. CDR3 length: 18 amino acids. A universal primer site came from template switching; cDNA carried unique molecular identifiers. TCRdb passed the 5' RACE reads through MiXCR, listing each CDR3 protein once. This table holds 250,000 to 300,000 distinct CDR3 sequences, about 8.5% found once. The data were taken from a study of identical twins. Study results and limitations: For out-of-frame alpha sequences shared by twins, low generation probability was in excess. Within beta out-of-frame sequences, the excess sharing observed between twins was weaker. Analyses based on zero insertions could be partly confounded by invariant MAIT and iNKT cells.

The sample was also linked to a second study, of yellow fever vaccine responses in identical twins.

The sequenced material came from CD8+ T cells sorted from blood. This chain uses TRBV12-1 with TRBJ2-7; the listed D gene, TRBD2, was not tested against the DNA. TRBV12-1 is recorded as a pseudogene. This clonotype originated in a young woman in good health. This chain's CDR3 is CASSFGASGTRVGYEQYF. DNA of the CDR3: TGTGCCAGCAGCTTTGGAGCTAGCGGAACCCGAGTGGGGTACGAGCAGTACTTC.